The rows below give T cell receptor beta chains drawn from one sample of a study of CD8+ T cells in alopecia areata. Produced via immunoSEQ multiplex PCR; TCRdb's table is partial and in-frame only. The data contain roughly 150,000 clones, 55% to 65% of them singletons. The sample was CD4+ T cells sorted from blood. The source is a human donor in good health. Each CDR3 is given with its conserved first and last residue. D genes are given only for firm matches. Clone sizes are given selectively: once, few, many, or a class where the clone is expanded.

size	V	J	D	CDR3	DNA
NA	TRBV7-3	TRBJ2-2	TRBD1	CASSLTGGNTGELFF	TGTGCCAGCAGCTTAACAGGGGGCAACACCGGGGAGCTGTTTTTT
NA	TRBV10-2	TRBJ1-5	TRBD1	CASSGQGGSQPQHF	TGCGCCAGCAGTGGACAGGGAGGAAGTCAGCCCCAGCATTTT
NA	TRBV2	TRBJ1-1	NA	CASGGVSTEAFF	TGTGCCAGCGGCGGGGTGAGCACTGAAGCTTTCTTT
NA	TRBV7-2	TRBJ1-5	NA	CASSIGGSNQPQHF	TGTGCCAGCAGCATCGGGGGGAGCAATCAGCCCCAGCATTTT
few	TRBV18	TRBJ2-7	NA	CASSNGGTYEQYF	TGTGCCAGCTCGAATGGGGGTACCTACGAGCAGTACTTC
NA	TRBV30	TRBJ2-4	NA	CAWSGPRDIQYF	TGTGCCTGGAGTGGCCCGAGGGACATTCAGTACTTC
few	TRBV9	TRBJ2-3	NA	CASSPILDTQYF	TGTGCCAGCAGCCCGATTTTGGATACGCAGTATTTT
NA	TRBV10-3	TRBJ2-5	TRBD1	CAIGGQQETQYF	TGTGCCATCGGGGGACAGCAAGAGACCCAGTACTTC
NA	TRBV5-1	TRBJ2-5	NA	CASSSRTPPVQETQYF	TGCGCCAGCAGCTCCAGAACCCCACCCGTACAAGAGACCCAGTACTTC
NA	TRBV29-1	TRBJ2-7	TRBD1	CSVGSRGPFEQYF	TGCAGCGTAGGGAGCAGGGGGCCCTTTGAGCAGTACTTC
NA	TRBV29-1	TRBJ2-7	TRBD2	CSVITSGSYEQYF	TGCAGCGTCATCACTAGCGGGAGTTACGAGCAGTACTTC
NA	TRBV29-1	TRBJ2-1	TRBD2	CSGSSGRAYNEQFF	TGCAGCGGATCTAGCGGGAGGGCCTACAATGAGCAGTTCTTC
NA	TRBV5-1	TRBJ2-5	TRBD1	CASSLGTTGAETQYF	TGCGCCAGCAGCTTGGGGACCACAGGGGCAGAGACCCAGTACTTC
few	TRBV6-5	TRBJ1-1	TRBD1	CASSTQGQFRAFF	TGTGCCAGCAGTACTCAGGGACAGTTTCGAGCTTTCTTT
few	TRBV29-1	TRBJ1-1	TRBD1	CSVPGQSTEAFF	TGCAGCGTCCCGGGACAGAGCACTGAAGCTTTCTTT
few	TRBV5-1	TRBJ1-4	NA	CASSLRDGEKLFF	TGCGCCAGCAGCCTCCGGGACGGGGAAAAACTGTTTTTT
NA	TRBV6-1	TRBJ2-5	NA	CASSAPPVKTQYF	TGTGCCAGCAGTGCCCCCCCCGTCAAGACCCAGTACTTC
few	TRBV29-1	TRBJ2-5	TRBD2	CSVETLAEETQYF	TGCAGCGTTGAAACACTAGCGGAAGAGACCCAGTACTTC
NA	TRBV5-1	TRBJ2-3	NA	CASSLPSHTDTQYF	TGCGCCAGCAGCTTGCCGTCCCACACAGATACGCAGTATTTT
NA	TRBV27	TRBJ2-1	TRBD2	CASSRGLAGTTYNEQFF	TGTGCCAGCTCTCGGGGATTAGCGGGGACTACCTACAATGAGCAGTTCTTC
NA	TRBV6-5	TRBJ2-5	NA	CASSYSSTPQWYF	TGTGCCAGCAGTTACTCGAGCACGCCCCAGTGGTACTTC
NA	TRBV7-2	TRBJ1-2	NA	CASSTTSLAAFF	TGTGCCAGCAGCACCACGTCCCTAGCAGCCTTCTTC
NA	TRBV4-2	TRBJ2-5	TRBD1	CASSQTGGGQETQYF	TGTGCCAGCAGCCAAACAGGGGGCGGTCAAGAGACCCAGTACTTC
NA	TRBV29-1	TRBJ2-6	NA	CSVSGGGGANVLTF	TGCAGCGTTTCAGGGGGAGGTGGGGCCAACGTCCTGACTTTC
NA	TRBV2	TRBJ2-3	TRBD2	CASGPAGVSADTQYF	TGTGCCAGCGGACCAGCGGGAGTTAGCGCAGATACGCAGTATTTT
few	TRBV29-1	TRBJ2-1	NA	CSVETYNEQFF	TGCAGCGTTGAAACGTACAATGAGCAGTTCTTC
once	TRBV9	TRBJ1-2	NA	CASSPTMGRESGYTF	TGTGCCAGCAGCCCCACCATGGGGAGGGAATCTGGCTACACCTTC
NA	TRBV29-1	TRBJ1-1	NA	CSSVGQGGTEAFF	TGCAGCTCCGTCGGCCAGGGTGGGACTGAAGCTTTCTTT
few	TRBV4-1	TRBJ1-2	NA	CASSQDLAGRFGYTF	TGCGCCAGCAGCCAAGATCTAGCAGGCCGGTTCGGCTACACCTTC
NA	TRBV5-1	TRBJ2-7	TRBD2	CASSSTSGSSYEQYF	TGCGCCAGCAGTTCCACTAGCGGGAGCTCCTACGAGCAGTACTTC
NA	TRBV7-8	TRBJ2-2	NA	CASTGSRFDTGELFF	TGTGCCAGCACCGGAAGTAGGTTCGACACCGGGGAGCTGTTTTTT
NA	TRBV29-1	TRBJ2-7	TRBD1	CSVGVFDRVDYEQYF	TGCAGCGTTGGGGTGTTTGACAGGGTAGACTACGAGCAGTACTTC
once	TRBV29-1	TRBJ1-1	NA	CSARTVINTEAFF	TGCAGCGCCCGGACAGTAATTAACACTGAAGCTTTCTTT
NA	TRBV5-1	TRBJ2-1	NA	CASSLVSSRMDEQFF	TGCGCCAGCAGCTTGGTTTCTAGCCGGATGGATGAGCAGTTCTTC
few	TRBV6-5	TRBJ1-5	NA	CASSYGDGYQPQHF	TGTGCCAGCAGTTACGGGGACGGATATCAGCCCCAGCATTTT
NA	TRBV30	TRBJ2-1	NA	CAWSLGVTSGPEQFF	TGTGCCTGGAGTCTGGGGGTGACCTCAGGGCCCGAGCAGTTCTTC
NA	TRBV25-1	TRBJ2-1	TRBD2	CASSDPSGRYNEQFF	TGTGCCAGCAGTGACCCTAGCGGGAGGTACAATGAGCAGTTCTTC
NA	TRBV5-1	TRBJ2-7	TRBD2	CASSLASGASGSYEQYF	TGCGCCAGCAGCTTGGCCAGCGGAGCTAGCGGATCCTACGAGCAGTACTTC
NA	TRBV2	TRBJ2-3	NA	CASSEAGRFRTDTQYF	TGTGCCAGCAGTGAAGCAGGCAGGTTTCGCACAGATACGCAGTATTTT
few	TRBV29-1	TRBJ1-5	NA	CSVGGVGNSNQPQHF	TGCAGCGTTGGGGGCGTAGGGAATAGCAATCAGCCCCAGCATTTT
NA	TRBV14	TRBJ2-7	NA	CASSHRSTGTQKQYF	TGTGCCAGCAGCCACCGCTCCACCGGGACCCAGAAGCAGTACTTC
NA	TRBV6-1	TRBJ1-5	NA	CASSSTGENQPQHF	TGTGCCAGCAGTTCCACGGGGGAGAATCAGCCCCAGCATTTT
NA	TRBV7-3	TRBJ1-2	NA	CASSLTSGTGYTF	TGTGCCAGCAGCTTAACGTCGGGGACAGGCTACACCTTC
NA	TRBV30	TRBJ1-1	NA	CAWMRGRTEAFF	TGTGCCTGGATGAGGGGTAGGACTGAAGCTTTCTTT
NA	TRBV27	TRBJ1-5	NA	CASSLRGSNQPQHF	TGTGCCAGCAGTTTAAGGGGAAGCAATCAGCCCCAGCATTTT
NA	TRBV7-2	TRBJ1-1	NA	CASSWPGRGWTEAFF	TGTGCCAGCAGCTGGCCTGGGAGGGGTTGGACTGAAGCTTTCTTT
NA	TRBV18	TRBJ2-2	TRBD1	CASSSDRVNTGELFF	TGTGCCAGCTCATCCGACAGGGTGAACACCGGGGAGCTGTTTTTT
NA	TRBV28	TRBJ1-5	TRBD1	CASTTRDSFNQPQHF	TGTGCCAGCACTACCCGGGACAGCTTCAATCAGCCCCAGCATTTT
few	TRBV4-1	TRBJ2-1	NA	CASSQEGPSSWGEQFF	TGCGCCAGCAGCCAAGAAGGTCCGTCCAGCTGGGGCGAGCAGTTCTTC
NA	TRBV18	TRBJ2-7	NA	CASSPSGTRSSYEQYF	TGTGCCAGCTCACCATCCGGGACCCGGAGCTCCTACGAGCAGTACTTC
NA	TRBV6-1	TRBJ2-1	NA	CASSDPGRALYNEQFF	TGTGCCAGCAGTGACCCAGGCAGGGCCCTCTACAATGAGCAGTTCTTC
few	TRBV5-6	TRBJ2-4	NA	CASSARQISAKNIQYF	TGTGCCAGCAGCGCCCGACAGATCTCAGCCAAAAACATTCAGTACTTC
NA	TRBV5-1	TRBJ2-3	NA	CASSLPRQGGTDTQYF	TGCGCCAGCAGCTTGCCCCGGCAGGGTGGCACAGATACGCAGTATTTT
NA	TRBV2	TRBJ2-6	NA	CASTPWGSGANVLTF	TGTGCCAGCACCCCGTGGGGCTCTGGGGCCAACGTCCTGACTTTC